The 32 T cell receptor beta chains presented below share a single source sample, sequenced in a study of cytomegalovirus exposure and HLA in healthy donors. The PCR ran on 60 Vbeta and 13 Jbeta primers. Assay used: immunoSEQ multiplex PCR; TCRdb lists only in-frame clones, some missing. Of 180,000 or so clones in the sample, 76% were seen once. Sequencing used PBMCs. Receptor source: a woman in her thirties in good health and CMV-seropositive.

The gene calls are TRBV6-1 and TRBJ2-1, with TRBD2 matching over 7 bases. Germline V gives CDR1 MNHNS, CDR2 SASEGT. The CDR3 has 18 amino acids. V shed 4 bases, J shed 0 bases, and the junction held 12 bases outside the gene matches. The CDR3 nucleotides are TGTGCCAGCAGTGGATTTCGACTAGCCTTGAGCTCCTACAATGAGCAGTTCTTC. Translation gives CASSGFRLALSSYNEQFF.

The J gene is TRBJ2-7, the V gene TRBV6-5; D is undetermined. CDR1 is MNHEY, CDR2 SVGAGI, per germline. Deletions cut 2 bases from V and 4 bases from J, with 9 bases between. This CDR3 is 13 amino acids long. CDR3 sequence: CASSYAYSYEQYF. In DNA form, the CDR3 reads TGTGCCAGCAGTTACGCCTACTCGTACGAGCAGTACTTC.

The V call is TRBV7-8, the J call TRBJ2-7; 8 bases fit TRBD2. The V and J ends lost 2 bases and 5 bases, in that order; junction bases with no gene match: 8. This CDR3 region has 15 residues. The germline CDR1 and CDR2 sequences are SGHVS and FQNEAQ. The CDR3 DNA reads TGTGCCAGCAGCTTACGGGGGGGCCGTGTGGACGAGCAGTACTTC. Translating it yields CASSLRGGRVDEQYF. The whole variable domain, remainder taken from reference TRBV7-8 and TRBJ2-7, is GAGVSQSPRYKVAKRGQDVALRCDPISGHVSLFWYQQALGQGPEFLTYFQNEAQLDKSGLPSDRFFAERPEGSVSTLKIQRTQQEDSAVYLCASSLRGGRVDEQYFGPGTRLTVT.

This clone was observed a handful of times. This sequence joins TRBV10-3 and TRBJ2-3; TRBD1 might be the D (6 bases). The CDR3 spans 16 residues. Germline V lookup: CDR1 ENHRY, CDR2 SYGVKD. The V gene lost 3 bases and the J gene lost 1 base, with 14 bases spanning the gap. In nucleotides, the CDR3 is TGTGCCATCAGTGACCCCGAGGGGGTTGGCACAGATACGCAGTATTTT. Its translation is CAISDPEGVGTDTQYF.

This clone was recorded a few times. This sequence joins TRBV14 and TRBJ2-7, with D tentatively TRBD2 (5 bases). The germline V gene has CDR1 SGHDN and CDR2 FVKESK. Trimming removed 2 bases from V and 7 bases from J, with 9 bases in between. The CDR3 loop spans 12 amino acids. DNA of the CDR3: TGTGCCAGCAGCCAATACTCGGGGGAGCAGTACTTC. Residues: CASSQYSGEQYF.

This sequence joins TRBV7-9 and TRBJ2-1; perhaps TRBD2 as D (6 bases). The ends were cut back, 2 bases at V and 5 bases at J, with 13 bases in the middle. CDR3 size: 15 residues. Germline assignment: CDR1 SEHNR and CDR2 FQNEAQ (reference sequence). In DNA, the CDR3 is TGTGCCAGCAGCTTACGACTAGGTTACCACAATGAGCAGTTCTTC. It is translated as CASSLRLGYHNEQFF.

The J gene is TRBJ2-5, the V gene TRBV4-2; the D gene is possibly TRBD2 (5 bases). Trimming left V 3 bases short and J 5 bases short, with 16 bases between. Germline V gene data show CDR1 as LGHNA and CDR2 as YNFKEQ. The CDR3 is made up of 15 amino acids. CDR3: CASSQQLGRAETQYF. The CDR3 region has the DNA TGTGCCAGCAGCCAGCAACTAGGTCGGGCGGAGACCCAGTACTTC.

This clone was seen only a few times. The V call is TRBV11-3, the J call TRBJ1-6; D unresolved. The CDR3 totals 13 residues. From germline, CDR1 is SGHNT and CDR2 YENEEA. V lost 1 base and J 7 bases, leaving 5 bases between the germline ends. Here the CDR3 reads CASSLVFNSPLHF. CDR3 in DNA: TGTGCCAGCAGCTTAGTATTCAATTCACCCCTCCACTTT.

This clone appeared once. This chain joins TRBV7-9 and TRBJ2-3; 12 nucleotides line up with TRBD2. The CDR3 has 16 amino acids. Germline V CDR1 and CDR2: SEHNR, FQNEAQ (reference sequence). V lost 3 bases to trimming and J lost 3 bases; unmatched junction nucleotides: 4. For the CDR3, the DNA is TGTGCCAGCAGCTTGGGTACTAGCGGGGGGACAGATACGCAGTATTTT. Amino acid sequence: CASSLGTSGGTDTQYF. Looking up the rest from reference TRBV7-9 and TRBJ2-3 gives the full variable domain: DTGVSQNPRHKITKRGQNVTFRCDPISEHNRLYWYRQTLGQGPEFLTYFQNEAQLEKSRLLSDRFSAERPKGSFSTLEIQRTEQGDSAMYLCASSLGTSGGTDTQYFGPGTRLTVL.

The rearrangement links TRBV5-1 to TRBJ2-1, with D unclear. The V gene's germline CDR1 is SGHRS and CDR2 YFSETQ. The CDR3 spans 11 residues. V was trimmed by 7 bases and J by 10 bases, leaving 12 bases between them. CDR3 region: CASSSSREQFF. CDR3 sequence (DNA): TGCGCCAGCTCCAGCTCGAGGGAGCAGTTCTTC.

The rearrangement joins TRBV28 to TRBJ1-2; 7 positions agree with TRBD1. The trim removed 9 bases at V and 4 bases at J, leaving 11 bases unmatched. Germline CDR1 reads MDHEN; CDR2 reads SYDVKM. This CDR3 has 14 residues. CDR3 loop: CARRPDDRVYGYTF. CDR3 nucleotides: TGTGCCAGGAGGCCTGACGACAGGGTCTATGGCTACACCTTC.

This clone was observed a single time. The CDR3 nucleotides read TGTGCCACCAGCAGAGATCGTTGGGACAGGCTCTCTGGAAACACCATATATTTT. Protein sequence: CATSRDRWDRLSGNTIYF. The chain joins TRBV15 to TRBJ1-3, with TRBD1 matching 8 bases. The V gene end was trimmed by 0 bases and the J gene end by 0 bases; junction bases not matched to a gene: 7. The CDR3 length is 18 residues. Germline CDR1 reads LNHNV; CDR2 reads YYDKDF (reference sequence).

The chain recombines TRBV2 with TRBJ1-1; weak D call: TRBD1 (5 bases). The length of the CDR3 is 15 residues. Looked up from germline, CDR1 is SNHLY and CDR2 is FYNNEI. The V and J ends lost 1 base and 1 base respectively, with 10 bases between them. CDR3 nucleotides: TGTGCCAGCAGTGAAGGTCAGGGCCAGAACACTGAAGCTTTCTTT. This codes for CASSEGQGQNTEAFF. Filled out from reference TRBV2 and TRBJ1-1, the complete variable domain reads EPEVTQTPSHQVTQMGQEVILRCVPISNHLYFYWYRQILGQKVEFLVSFYNNEISEKSEIFDDQFSVERPDGSNFTLKIRSTKLEDSAMYFCASSEGQGQNTEAFFGQGTRLTVV.

There are a few counts of this clone. The same CDR3 can be traced to other DNA sequences in this sample. This rearrangement joins TRBV28 to TRBJ1-4, with 8 bases that match TRBD1. Germline V gene sequence: CDR1 MDHEN, CDR2 SYDVKM. CDR3 length equals 14 residues. The trim removed 5 bases at V and 7 bases at J, leaving 6 bases unmatched. CDR3: CASSRGQGREKLFF. In nucleotides, the CDR3 is TGTGCCAGCAGTCGCGGACAGGGCCGTGAAAAACTGTTTTTT.

This chain uses TRBV7-9 with TRBJ2-7; maybe TRBD2 (6 bases). The CDR3 contains 12 residues. V shed 5 bases and J shed 6 bases, with 11 bases lying between them. CDR1 and CDR2 from the germline V gene are SEHNR and FQNEAQ (reference sequence). CDR3 residues: CASSLMEGEQYF. DNA for the CDR3: TGTGCCAGCAGCCTAATGGAGGGCGAGCAGTACTTC.

This clone has just a few counts. The CDR3: CASSPGTSGHIQYF. The CDR3 region has the DNA TGTGCCAGCAGTCCCGGGACTAGCGGTCACATTCAGTACTTC. This chain joins TRBV6-1 and TRBJ2-4, with 11 bases that match TRBD2. From germline, CDR1 is MNHNS and CDR2 SASEGT. V lost 5 bases, J lost 8 bases, and 5 bases stayed unmatched. The CDR3 is 14 amino acids.

J is TRBJ2-7 and V is TRBV27, with 13 bases fitting TRBD2. The CDR3 totals 16 residues. V shed 4 bases, J shed 3 bases, and the junction held 6 bases outside the gene matches. The V gene's germline CDR1 is MNHEY and CDR2 SMNVEV (reference sequence). Here the CDR3 reads CASSSVGTSGDYEQYF. The CDR3 nucleotides are TGTGCCAGCAGTTCAGTCGGGACTAGCGGGGACTACGAGCAGTACTTC.

The chain recombines TRBV28 with TRBJ2-7; 9 bases agree with TRBD1. J gave up 2 bases and V 6 bases, and 5 bases lay outside the gene matches. The CDR3 contains 14 residues. Germline CDR1 MDHEN, CDR2 SYDVKM. The CDR3 reads CASRPRDRAYEQYF. As DNA, the CDR3 is TGTGCCAGCAGACCCCGGGACAGGGCCTACGAGCAGTACTTC.

The chain couples TRBV7-8 to TRBJ2-7, with no clear D. V gave up 8 bases and J gave up 0 bases, with 11 bases separating them. CDR1 and CDR2 from the germline V gene are SGHVS and FQNEAQ. The CDR3 has 13 residues. CDR3 sequence: CASQNSLSYEQYF. The CDR3 region has the DNA TGTGCCAGCCAAAATAGCCTCTCCTACGAGCAGTACTTC.

The V call is TRBV14, the J call TRBJ2-7; weak D call: TRBD2 (5 bases). The CDR3 is made up of 14 amino acids. Germline loops: CDR1 SGHDN, CDR2 FVKESK. The germline V and J ends were trimmed by 0 bases and 2 bases, with 8 bases remaining between them. CDR3 in DNA: TGTGCCAGCAGCCAAGATGGAGGAGCCTACGAGCAGTACTTC. It specifies CASSQDGGAYEQYF.

The rearrangement links TRBV2 to TRBJ2-5; 10 nucleotides line up with TRBD2. Per germline, CDR1 SNHLY and CDR2 FYNNEI. The CDR3 has 17 amino acids. The junction had 6 bases not matched to a gene; V was cut back by 1 base and J by 1 base. For the CDR3, the DNA is TGTGCCAGCAGTGAAGGAGGAGCGGGGGGGACCCAAGAGACCCAGTACTTC. Its translation is CASSEGGAGGTQETQYF.

The chain couples TRBV27 to TRBJ2-7, with TRBD1 identical over 10 bases. Per germline, CDR1 MNHEY and CDR2 SMNVEV (reference sequence). The CDR3 runs 17 residues. The ends lost 0 bases at V and 1 base at J; junction bases unmatched: 6. The CDR3 here is CASSLSGPGQGSYEQYF. The CDR3 DNA is TGTGCCAGCAGTTTATCGGGACCGGGACAGGGGTCCTACGAGCAGTACTTC.

The gene calls are TRBV11-2 and TRBJ1-6; no clear D. Germline CDR1 is SGHAT and CDR2 is FQNNGV. The CDR3 is 12 amino acids. The V end was cut by 5 bases, the J end by 12 bases, with 11 bases between. CDR3 region: CASSKGSLPLHF. CDR3 nucleotide sequence: TGTGCCAGCAGCAAAGGGAGTTTACCCCTCCACTTT.

The chain recombines TRBV28 with TRBJ1-2; perhaps TRBD1 as D (5 bases). The CDR3 runs 15 residues. Germline lookup yields CDR1 MDHEN and CDR2 SYDVKM. The ends were cut back, 2 bases at V and 4 bases at J, with 14 bases in the middle. This chain's CDR3 is CASSLPSRVGYGYTF. The CDR3, as DNA: TGTGCCAGCAGTTTACCCAGCAGGGTGGGCTATGGCTACACCTTC.

The chain couples TRBV27 to TRBJ2-2, with 10 bases lining up with TRBD2. Germline CDR1 is MNHEY and CDR2 is SMNVEV (reference sequence). There are 17 residues in the CDR3. Trimming cost V 6 bases and J 5 bases; bases outside gene matches: 12. The CDR3 loop reads CASRERGGSGLTGELFF. For the CDR3, the DNA is TGTGCCAGCAGAGAGCGGGGGGGTAGTGGGTTGACCGGGGAGCTGTTTTTT.

The chain has TRBV6-5 and TRBJ2-7; no definite D call. Germline V gene data show CDR1 as MNHEY and CDR2 as SVGAGI. V lost 6 bases and J 3 bases, leaving 12 bases between the germline ends. This CDR3 region has 13 residues. CDR3 region: CASSALPGYEQYF. The CDR3 nucleotides are TGTGCCAGCAGCGCCCTCCCAGGCTACGAGCAGTACTTC.

This sequence joins TRBV4-3 and TRBJ1-3; 7 bases line up with TRBD1. The CDR3 length is 15 residues. With V trimmed by 0 bases and J by 8 bases, 7 bases remained unmatched. The V gene's germline CDR1 is LGHNA and CDR2 YSLEER. The CDR3 nucleotides read TGCGCCAGCAGCCAAGATCGGAGGGGGCGGTACACCATATATTTT. Amino acids: CASSQDRRGRYTIYF.

The CDR3 DNA reads as TGTGCCAGCAGCCTACGGACAGGGTTGTATCAGCCCCAGCATTTT. Translating gives CASSLRTGLYQPQHF. The chain combines TRBV7-6 with TRBJ1-5, with 8 bases identical to TRBD1. The V gene's germline CDR1 is SGHVS and CDR2 FNYEAQ. The trim removed 5 bases at V and 5 bases at J, leaving 8 bases unmatched. The CDR3 totals 15 residues.

The chain combines TRBV6-1 with TRBJ2-5; 7 bases are a match to TRBD2. The CDR3 spans 17 residues. V shed 6 bases, J shed 3 bases, and the junction held 16 bases outside the gene matches. Germline lookup yields CDR1 MNHNS and CDR2 SASEGT. The CDR3 loop is CASRELDRGEIEETQYF. CDR3 in DNA: TGTGCCAGCAGGGAACTAGACCGGGGGGAGATTGAAGAGACCCAGTACTTC.

This chain connects TRBV9 to TRBJ1-5; the D is unclear. V dropped 5 bases and J dropped 0 bases, with 6 bases sitting between them. The CDR3 consists of 13 residues. Germline-derived CDR1 and CDR2 are SGDLS and YYNGEE. The CDR3 sequence: CASSLYSNQPQHF. The CDR3 nucleotides are TGTGCCAGCAGTCTATATAGCAATCAGCCCCAGCATTTT.

This clone was counted a few times. At one end the junction does not follow the germline gene, possibly because of a read error. The genes are TRBV18 and TRBJ2-7; 10 nucleotides agree with TRBD1. Germline CDR1 KGHSH, CDR2 LQKENI. The CDR3 totals 16 residues. CDR3 region: CASSPRPGQGSYEQYF. The DNA for the CDR3 is TGTGCCAGCTCCCCACGACCGGGACAGGGGTCTTACGAGCAGTACTTC.

The table lists this clone with a few counts. J is TRBJ2-7 and V is TRBV9, with a possible D match to TRBD2 (7 bases). Trimming removed 3 bases from V and 2 bases from J, with 9 bases in between. This CDR3 comprises 13 residues. Germline loops: CDR1 SGDLS, CDR2 YYNGEE. The CDR3 DNA sequence: TGTGCCAGCAGCGGGGGGGGCCCCTACGAGCAGTACTTC. As protein: CASSGGGPYEQYF.